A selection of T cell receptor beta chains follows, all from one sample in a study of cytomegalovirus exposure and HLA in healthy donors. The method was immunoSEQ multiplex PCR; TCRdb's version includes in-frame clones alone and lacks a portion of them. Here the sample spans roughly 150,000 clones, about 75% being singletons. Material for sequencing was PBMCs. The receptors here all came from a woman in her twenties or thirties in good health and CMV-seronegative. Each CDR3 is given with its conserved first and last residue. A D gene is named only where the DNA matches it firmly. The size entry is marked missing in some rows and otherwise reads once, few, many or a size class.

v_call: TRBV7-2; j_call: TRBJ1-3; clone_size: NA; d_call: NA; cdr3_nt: TGTGCCAGCAGCTTGCCGTCGGACACCATATATTTT; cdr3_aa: CASSLPSDTIYF
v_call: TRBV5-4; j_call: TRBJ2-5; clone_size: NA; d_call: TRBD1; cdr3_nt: TGTGCCAGTAGCCGGGGACAGGGGGCCGTGGAGACCCAGTACTTC; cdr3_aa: CASSRGQGAVETQYF
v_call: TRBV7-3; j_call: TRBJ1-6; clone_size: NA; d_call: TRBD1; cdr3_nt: TGTGCCAGCAGCGCGGGACAGCCAAATTCACCCCTCCACTTT; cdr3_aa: CASSAGQPNSPLHF
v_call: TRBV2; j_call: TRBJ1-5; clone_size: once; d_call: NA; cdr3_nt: TGTGCCAGCAGCCGGGACATTGGTGGCAATCAGCCCCAGCATTTT; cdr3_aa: CASSRDIGGNQPQHF
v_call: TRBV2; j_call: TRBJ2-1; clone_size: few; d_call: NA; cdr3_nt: TGTGCCAGCAGTGATCGGGGCTCCTACAATGAGCAGTTCTTC; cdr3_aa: CASSDRGSYNEQFF
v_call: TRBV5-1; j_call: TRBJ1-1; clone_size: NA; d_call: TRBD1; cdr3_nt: TGCGCCAGCAGCCCTACAGGGGGGATGAACACTGAAGCTTTCTTT; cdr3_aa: CASSPTGGMNTEAFF
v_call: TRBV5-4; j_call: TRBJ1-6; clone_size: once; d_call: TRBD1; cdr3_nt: TGTGCCAGCAGCATCGGGACAGGGGGCTCTCTTAAATACTCACCCCTCCACTTT; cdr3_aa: CASSIGTGGSLKYSPLHF
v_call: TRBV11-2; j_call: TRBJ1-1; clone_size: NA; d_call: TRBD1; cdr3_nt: TGTGCCAGCAGCTTAGTAACAGGGGGTAGGACTGAAGCTTTCTTT; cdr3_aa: CASSLVTGGRTEAFF
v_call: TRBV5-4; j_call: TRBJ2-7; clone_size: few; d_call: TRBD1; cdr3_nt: TGTGCCAGCAGCTCAGGGGGCATATCGTACGAGCAGTACTTC; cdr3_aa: CASSSGGISYEQYF
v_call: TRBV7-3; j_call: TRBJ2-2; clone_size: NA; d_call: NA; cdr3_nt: TGTGCCAGCAGCTTGGGGGGGAACACCGGGGAGCTGTTTTTT; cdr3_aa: CASSLGGNTGELFF
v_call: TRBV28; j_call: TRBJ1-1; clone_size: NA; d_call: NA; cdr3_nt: TGTGCCAGCAGTACCACCTCCGGGACTCCGGCTTTCTTT; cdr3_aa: CASSTTSGTPAFF
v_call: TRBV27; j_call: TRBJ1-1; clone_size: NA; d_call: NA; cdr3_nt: TGTGCCAGCAGTTTCCTGGACAGAGAAGCTTTCTTT; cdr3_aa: CASSFLDREAFF
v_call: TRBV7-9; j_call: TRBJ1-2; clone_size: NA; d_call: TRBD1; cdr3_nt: TGTGCCAGCAGCGAAATGGACAGGGGCTATGGCTACACCTTC; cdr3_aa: CASSEMDRGYGYTF
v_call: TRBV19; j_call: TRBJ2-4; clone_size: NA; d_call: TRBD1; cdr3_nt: TGTGCCAGTAGCAACAGACAGGGGGACATTCAGTACTTC; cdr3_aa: CASSNRQGDIQYF
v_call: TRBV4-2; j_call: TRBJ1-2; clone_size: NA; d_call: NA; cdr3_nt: TGTGCCAGCAGCCAAGATGCAGGCAACTATGGCTACACCTTC; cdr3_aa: CASSQDAGNYGYTF
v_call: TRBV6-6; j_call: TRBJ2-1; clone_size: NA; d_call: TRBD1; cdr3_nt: TGTGCCAGCAGTGGGGGACAGGGCCTATACAATGAGCAGTTCTTC; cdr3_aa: CASSGGQGLYNEQFF